The next 5 T cell receptor beta chains were all read from a single sample in a study of CD8+CD57+ T cells in acquired aplastic anemia (dated by TCRdb to the late 2010s). The sequencing machine was an Illumina HiSeq 2000. Genomic DNA was used as template for profiling of TCR beta VDJ combinations and CDR3 sequences. Using fastp at Q25 and MiXCR, TCRdb reprocessed the public reads and kept productive beta chains. Duplicate CDR3 protein sequences are folded into a single record with the most common DNA and genes. The sample has about 170,000 distinct CDR3 sequences on record, around 40% of them singletons. The ten largest clones capture 1.1% of the sample. The sequencing input was sorted CD4+, CD8+, or CD8+CD57+ T cells (not recorded which) from PBMCs. The receptors stem from a human donor in good health.

There are many counts of this clonotype. V gene TRBV19 combines with J gene TRBJ1-1; D unclear. The ends were cut back, 0 bases at V and 4 bases at J, with 18 bases in the middle. The CDR3 runs to 17 residues. Germline assignment: CDR1 LNHDA and CDR2 SQIVND (reference sequence). The CDR3 sequence is CASSIDPRTVFGTEAFF. The CDR3 DNA sequence: TGTGCCAGTAGTATAGATCCCCGAACAGTGTTCGGCACTGAAGCTTTCTTT.

The rearrangement joins TRBV7-8 to TRBJ2-3; 8 nucleotides match TRBD1. Germline lookup yields CDR1 SGHVS and CDR2 FQNEAQ. The CDR3 has 14 residues. The J segment lost 2 bases and the V segment lost 6 bases, leaving 4 bases of the junction unmatched. CDR3 nucleotide sequence: TGTGCCAGCAGGTGGGGACAGGACACAGATACGCAGTATTTT. This codes for CASRWGQDTDTQYF. Filled out from reference TRBV7-8 and TRBJ2-3, the complete variable domain reads GAGVSQSPRYKVAKRGQDVALRCDPISGHVSLFWYQQALGQGPEFLTYFQNEAQLDKSGLPSDRFFAERPEGSVSTLKIQRTQQEDSAVYLCASRWGQDTDTQYFGPGTRLTVL.

CDR3 DNA: TGTGCCAGCAGCCGGGACTCGCAGGGCGTGCAGTACTTC. The encoded protein is CASSRDSQGVQYF. The chain couples TRBV14 to TRBJ2-7; the D gene is possibly TRBD2 (6 bases). Trimming shortened V by 4 bases and J by 9 bases, and 16 bases separated the two germline ends. CDR1 SGHDN and CDR2 FVKESK come from the germline V gene. The CDR3 length is 13 residues.

This clonotype was seen only a few times. A read error may explain this, as a much larger clone is one base away. No conserved phenylalanine or tryptophan is present at the end of the CDR3, so a read error is the likely explanation. The chain uses TRBV14 and TRBJ1-2; D possibly corresponds to TRBD1 (6 bases). CDR1 and CDR2 (germline): SGHDN, FVKESK. V lost 0 bases, J lost 1 base, and 9 bases lay in between. The CDR3 totals 15 residues. The CDR3 DNA reads TGTGCCAGCAGCCAAGATGCAGGGGTTAACTATGGCTACACCCTC. Its translation is CASSQDAGVNYGYTL.

The gene calls are TRBV18 and TRBJ2-7; D perhaps matches TRBD1 (6 bases). The CDR3 is 14 amino acids. CDR1 and CDR2 from the germline V gene are KGHSH and LQKENI. V gave up 2 bases and J gave up 1 base, with 9 bases separating them. The CDR3: CASSPGGASYEQYF. CDR3 nucleotides: TGTGCCAGCTCACCAGGGGGCGCGTCCTACGAGCAGTACTTC.